This T cell receptor (beta chain) was captured in a study of T-cell memory formation after mild COVID-19. This clonotype appeared a single time. CDR3 length: 16 residues. CDR1 is SGHDT and CDR2 is YYEEEE in the germline V gene. V shed 4 bases and J shed 0 bases, with 16 bases lying between them. TCRdb ran MiXCR on the 5' RACE reads and lists one entry per CDR3 protein. The repertoire holds about 610,000 distinct CDR3 sequences, 15% to 20% seen once, with roughly 7.7% in the top ten. Sequencing input: PBMCs or a T cell subset sorted from them (not recorded which). This sequence originates from an adult woman who had mild COVID-19 (a few samples of this study predate the infection). Cell type and time point are not known. J is TRBJ1-2 and V is TRBV5-6, with D possibly TRBD1 on 5 matching bases. Here the CDR3 reads CASSASPGPANYGYTF. The CDR3 coding sequence is TGTGCCAGCAGCGCTTCCCCGGGACCAGCTAACTATGGCTACACCTTC.